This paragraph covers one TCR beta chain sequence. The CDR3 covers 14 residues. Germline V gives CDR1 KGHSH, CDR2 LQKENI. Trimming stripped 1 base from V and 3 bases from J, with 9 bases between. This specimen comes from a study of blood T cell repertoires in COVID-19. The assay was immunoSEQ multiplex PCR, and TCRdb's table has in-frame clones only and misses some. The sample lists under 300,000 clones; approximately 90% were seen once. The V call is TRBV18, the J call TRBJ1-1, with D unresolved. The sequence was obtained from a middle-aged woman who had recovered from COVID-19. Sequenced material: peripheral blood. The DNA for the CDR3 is TGTGCCAGCTCACCACTGGCCGGGGACACTGAAGCTTTCTTT. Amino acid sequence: CASSPLAGDTEAFF.